The rows below give T cell receptor beta chains drawn from one sample of a study of T cells in Graves' hyperthyroidism and ophthalmopathy. TCRdb used MiXCR to reprocess the multiplex PCR reads, holding one entry per CDR3 protein. Found here are over 500,000 distinct CDR3 sequences, over 45% of them singletons; the top ten hold 44%. Sequencing input: peripheral blood or thyroid tissue (not recorded which). The receptors derive from an adult woman with Graves' disease, either hyperthyroidism or ophthalmopathy (not recorded which). CDR3s include the opening cysteine and the closing phenylalanine or tryptophan. The order of the fields is V gene, J gene, clone size, D gene, CDR3 DNA, CDR3 protein. D genes are given only for firm matches. Only part of the rows carry a size: once, few, many, or a class if the clone is expanded.

>TRBV29-1|TRBJ2-7|.|TRBD1
TGCAGCGTTGAAACTGGCTTACCAAAAACAGGGGGATGGAACTCCTACGAGCAGTACTTC
CSVETGLPKTGGWNSYEQYF
>TRBV10-3|TRBJ2-5|few|.
TGTGCCACCATGGGGGGCCTCACGGAGACCCAGTACTTC
CATMGGLTETQYF
>TRBV2|TRBJ1-5|many|TRBD1
TGTGCCAGCAGTGTTGGACAGGGTCCGGGGCCCCAGCATTTT
CASSVGQGPGPQHF
>TRBV20-1|TRBJ1-2|.|.
TGCAGTGCTAGAGATGGGAACGCGGACACTTCCGGGGACGATGGCTACACCTTC
CSARDGNADTSGDDGYTF
>TRBV10-3|TRBJ1-5|.|.
TGTGCTGCTGCGGGCAGGATCAATCAGCCCCAGCATTTT
CAAAGRINQPQHF
>TRBV29-1|TRBJ2-5|.|.
TGCAGCGTAGGAGACATGCAAGAGACCCAGTACTTC
CSVGDMQETQYF
>TRBV5-4|TRBJ2-5|few|.
TGTGCCAGCAGCTACGACAGTCAAGAGACCCAGTACTTC
CASSYDSQETQYF
>TRBV6-5|TRBJ1-6|many|TRBD1
TGTGCCAGCAGTAGGAGACAGGGTCTTTCGGGCAATTCACCCCTCCACTTT
CASSRRQGLSGNSPLHF
>TRBV7-2|TRBJ1-1|many|.
TGTGCCAGCAGCGTAGGGGTAACTGAAGCTTTCTTT
CASSVGVTEAFF
>TRBV6-5|TRBJ1-1|.|.
TGTGCCAGCAGTTCACGTAGGGATCGAGCGAACACTGAAGCTTTCTTT
CASSSRRDRANTEAFF
>TRBV5-1|TRBJ1-2|.|.
TGCGCCAGCAGCTCAGAGCCGCGAGGAAACTATGGCTACACCTTC
CASSSEPRGNYGYTF
>TRBV7-6|TRBJ1-1|many|.
TGTGCCAGCAGCTTAGTGGCCGGACTGTCCACCAACACTGAAGCTTTCTTT
CASSLVAGLSTNTEAFF
>TRBV25-1|TRBJ1-5|.|.
TGTGCCACAGCCCGGGGGAGACGGGGTCAGCCGAATAGCAATCAGCCCCAGCATTTT
CATARGRRGQPNSNQPQHF
>TRBV20-1|TRBJ2-7|many|TRBD1
TGCAGTGCCGTAGCCGGACAGGGGGCTAACGAGCAGTACTTC
CSAVAGQGANEQYF
>TRBV14|TRBJ1-6|.|.
TGTGCCAGCAGCCAAGTGCAGGGGATATCACCCCTCCACTTT
CASSQVQGISPLHF
>TRBV20-1|TRBJ1-2|many|.
TGCAGTGCTAGATCGGATTTCTATGGCTACACCTTC
CSARSDFYGYTF
>TRBV5-6|TRBJ1-1|.|.
TGTGCCAGCAGCCGACGGGGATCGGGTTCTGACACTGAAGCTTTCTTT
CASSRRGSGSDTEAFF
>TRBV6-6|TRBJ2-5|.|.
TGTGCCAGCAGCGCGGACGGAGCTGGGGGATACCAAGAGACCCAGTACTTC
CASSADGAGGYQETQYF
>TRBV19|TRBJ1-1|.|.
TGTGCCAGCAGTTACTCGGCCCTGAACACTGAAGCTTTCTTT
CASSYSALNTEAFF
>TRBV2|TRBJ1-6|.|.
TGTGCCAGCCAAGCGCGTCACCAAGGAGCACCCCTCCACTTT
CASQARHQGAPLHF
>TRBV24-1|TRBJ1-6|few|.
TGTGCCTCGTCGGATGGAAATTCACCCCTCCACTTT
CASSDGNSPLHF
>TRBV25-1|TRBJ1-6|once|.
TGTGCCAGCAGGGACAGCTTGGAACCTTCTTGGCCCCTCCACTTT
CASRDSLEPSWPLHF
>TRBV20-1|TRBJ2-5|.|TRBD2
TGCAGTGCTAGAGAGGGTGCGGGAGTTACCGACCAAGAGACCCAGTACTTC
CSAREGAGVTDQETQYF
>TRBV6-1|TRBJ2-2|.|TRBD2
TGTGCCAGCAGTTACTCCGGGACTAGCGTAGCCGGGGAGCTGTTTTTT
CASSYSGTSVAGELFF
>TRBV28|TRBJ1-2|.|.
TGTGCCAGCAGTACCTTCTACACCGACTATGGCTACACCTTC
CASSTFYTDYGYTF
>TRBV4-1|TRBJ1-2|many|TRBD1
TGCGCCAGCAGCCAAGCCCGACAGGGGTATGGCTACACCTTC
CASSQARQGYGYTF
>TRBV20-1|TRBJ1-1|many|.
TGCAGTGCTAGAGGTACGACAAGGAACACTGAAGCTTTCTTT
CSARGTTRNTEAFF